This TCR beta chain comes out of a study of OX40 agonist ivuxolimab in advanced cancers. Some background on the complete study: Ivuxolimab was a fully human IgG2 agonistic monoclonal antibody targeting the costimulatory receptor OX40 (CD134). Partial responses were achieved by three dose-escalation patients, of whom one had hepatocellular carcinoma and two had cutaneous melanoma. Intravenous ivuxolimab was administered to patients every 2 weeks at six dose levels: 0.01, 0.1, 0.3, 1.5, 3 and 10 mg/kg. A male proportion of about 79% and a mean age of 60 years, ranging from roughly 23 to 85, were recorded for the dose-escalation cohort. Of the 50 to 55 patients in dose escalation, some 20 had hepatocellular carcinoma, some 15 had melanoma, 9 had renal cell carcinoma and 9 had head and neck cancer. Peripheral TCRbeta sequencing aimed to test whether ivuxolimab altered TCR sequence diversity and caused clonal T-cell expansion. Patients were allowed to have had prior anti-PD-1, anti-PD-L1 or anti-CTLA-4 therapy, and approximately 40% of the dose-escalation patients had previously received checkpoint inhibitors. The monotherapy dose-escalation portion (N of about 50 patients) of the phase I ivuxolimab trial is reported in the paper.

Note on this clone: The antigen this receptor binds is unknown. No much larger clonotype is one base removed from it; base qualities were not supplied.

What the authors observed across the whole study: On average, CD8+ T cells showed more expanded clones than CD4+ T cells after ivuxolimab. The antigen specificity of the peripheral T cells that underwent clonal expansion was not determined. Low levels of normalized T-cell clonal expansion were also seen in some patients who did not respond. In the 0.1-3.0 mg/kg groups, partial responders had among the lowest normalized peripheral clonal expansion, particularly in CD8+ T cells. At doses of 0.1 to 3.0 mg/kg, clonal expansion of both CD4+ and CD8+ blood T cells was observed from baseline to week 6.

Patients with autoimmune disease history or receiving systemic immunosuppression were excluded from the trial. Peripheral blood for TCR sequencing was collected from all dose cohorts at baseline, on cycle 4 day 1, and on cycle 7 day 1. The samples were drawn from a first-in-human, open-label, multicenter phase I dose-escalation trial of ivuxolimab. Adults with locally advanced or metastatic head and neck squamous cell, hepatocellular, melanoma or renal cell carcinoma were enrolled in the trial. Before TCR sequencing, CD4+ T cells and CD8+ T cells from peripheral blood were sorted into separate populations. Taken from cysteine to phenylalanine, the CDR3 has 14 residues. CDR3 DNA is the only sequence kept; it has 42 bases, read in frame from the first base. Between the V and J ends, shortened by 5 bases and 5 bases respectively, the junction contains 13 bases. CDR1 and CDR2 are drawn from the germline V gene: MNHEY, SVGAGI.

Genomic DNA was isolated from the sorted cells so that the TCRbeta CDR3 region could be sequenced. TCRbeta CDR3 regions were sequenced using the immunoSEQ Assay. Sourced from immuneACCESS, this table was stored by TCRdb with only in-frame sequences that have V and J called. A share of the clones is absent; for the studies checked, an unresolved V gene accounts for under half, and the remainder has no known explanation. The table for this sample lists tens of thousands of clones; about three quarters of them were counted only once. The top ten clones comprise 14% of the sample. The chain is encoded by TRBV6-5 joined to TRBJ1-5; there is no confident call for the D gene. The sample was CD4+ or CD8+ T cells sorted from blood, taken in a trial of the OX40 agonist ivuxolimab. The sequence was collected from an adult with an advanced solid tumor such as melanoma, head and neck, liver or kidney cancer. The DNA sequence is given as TGTGCCAGCAGTCCCGGACGGTCCGATCAGCCCCAGCATTTT. This encodes CASSPGRSDQPQHF.